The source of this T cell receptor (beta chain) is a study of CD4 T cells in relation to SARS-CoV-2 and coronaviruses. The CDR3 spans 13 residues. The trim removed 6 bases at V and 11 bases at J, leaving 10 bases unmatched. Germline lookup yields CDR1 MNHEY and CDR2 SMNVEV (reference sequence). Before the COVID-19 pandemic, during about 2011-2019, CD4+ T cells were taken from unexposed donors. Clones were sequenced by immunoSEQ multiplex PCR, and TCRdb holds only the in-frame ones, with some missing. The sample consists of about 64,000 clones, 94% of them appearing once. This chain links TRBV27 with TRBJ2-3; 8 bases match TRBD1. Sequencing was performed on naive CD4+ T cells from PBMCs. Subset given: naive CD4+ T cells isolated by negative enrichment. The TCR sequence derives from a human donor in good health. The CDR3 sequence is CASSRDRYMGQYF. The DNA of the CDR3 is TGTGCCAGCAGCCGGGACAGGTACATGGGGCAGTATTTT.